This TCR beta chain was found in a study of blood T cell repertoires in COVID-19. Whole-study context: The United States, Italy and Spain provided the acute and convalescent COVID-19 samples. PBMCs, B-cell-depleted T cells, or T cells provided the cDNA or gDNA that made up the material.

Original processing methods: Nucleated cell counts were estimated from reference gene primer amplification. Sequencing used immunoSEQ multiplex PCR; TCRdb keeps in-frame clones, though not all of them. V and J calls and clone size follow that table, whereas D and trimming were derived from the DNA. The sample holds about 50,000 clones, more than 75% seen once. CDR1 and CDR2 (germline): LNHNV, YYDKDF (reference sequence). CDR3 length equals 17 residues. The V segment lost 0 bases and the J segment 2 bases; nucleotides outside the gene matches: 6. The sequence was obtained from a human donor in a cohort sampled during active COVID-19. What was sequenced was peripheral blood. The chain uses TRBV15 and TRBJ1-3; 8 bases fit TRBD1. In nucleotides, the CDR3 is TGTGCCACCAGCAGAGATAAAGGACAGGGCGCTGGAAACACCATATATTTT. The encoded protein is CATSRDKGQGAGNTIYF.